Listed below are T cell receptor beta chains from one sample, sequenced in a study of beta chain features in type 1 diabetes. The method was immunoSEQ multiplex PCR; TCRdb's version includes in-frame clones alone and lacks a portion of them. The table lists more than 250,000 clones, approximately 24% of them singletons. Sequences were obtained from naive CD4+ T cells from blood. The receptors shown here come from a woman aged 25-40 years with type 1 diabetes. The CDR3 runs from the conserved cysteine through the conserved F or W. Fields, in order: D gene, V gene, J gene, clone size, CDR3 protein, CDR3 DNA. The D gene is left open where the match is weak. Size tells how often a clone was seen (once, few, many) or the class of an expanded clone, and some rows leave it out.

.	TRBV27	TRBJ2-2	.	CASSLEGANTGELFF	TGTGCCAGCAGTTTAGAGGGTGCGAACACCGGGGAGCTGTTTTTT
TRBD1	TRBV10-3	TRBJ2-2	.	CATTGQVTGELFF	TGTGCCACTACGGGACAGGTCACCGGGGAGCTGTTTTTT
.	TRBV9	TRBJ2-3	.	CASSPSLSTDTQYF	TGTGCCAGCAGCCCTAGCCTGAGCACAGATACGCAGTATTTT
TRBD1	TRBV27	TRBJ2-3	.	CASSWRDRGSDTQYF	TGTGCCAGCAGTTGGAGGGACAGGGGATCAGATACGCAGTATTTT
TRBD2	TRBV29-1	TRBJ2-7	few	CSVYAGTRRTYEQYF	TGCAGCGTTTATGCCGGGACTAGAAGGACCTACGAGCAGTACTTC
.	TRBV30	TRBJ2-5	.	CAWSVLDSQETQYF	TGTGCCTGGAGTGTACTGGACAGCCAAGAGACCCAGTACTTC
TRBD1	TRBV14	TRBJ1-2	few	CASSQVQGANYGYTF	TGTGCCAGCAGCCAAGTCCAGGGGGCTAACTATGGCTACACCTTC
.	TRBV7-3	TRBJ2-3	.	CASSLNSGASTDTQYF	TGTGCCAGCAGCTTAAACTCAGGGGCGAGCACAGATACGCAGTATTTT
.	TRBV5-1	TRBJ1-2	.	CASSLDSHGYTF	TGCGCCAGCAGCTTGGACAGCCATGGCTACACCTTC
TRBD1	TRBV7-3	TRBJ2-1	.	CASSLGTGGKNEQFF	TGTGCCAGCAGCTTAGGGACAGGGGGTAAGAATGAGCAGTTCTTC
TRBD1	TRBV18	TRBJ2-5	few	CASSPTGVQETQYF	TGTGCCAGCTCACCAACAGGGGTCCAAGAGACCCAGTACTTC
TRBD2	TRBV5-1	TRBJ2-2	.	CASSLLAGGTGELFF	TGCGCCAGCAGCTTGCTAGCGGGGGGCACCGGGGAGCTGTTTTTT
TRBD1	TRBV7-9	TRBJ1-2	.	CASSTPGQGVNYGYTF	TGTGCCAGCAGCACACCGGGACAGGGGGTAAACTATGGCTACACCTTC
.	TRBV11-2	TRBJ1-3	.	CASSLSRNTIYF	TGTGCCAGCAGCTTAAGCCGAAACACCATATATTTT
TRBD1	TRBV5-4	TRBJ1-1	.	CASSLEQGSTEAFF	TGTGCCAGCAGCTTGGAACAGGGGTCCACTGAAGCTTTCTTT
TRBD1	TRBV7-9	TRBJ1-2	.	CASSLQGEGYTF	TGTGCCAGCAGTCTACAGGGGGAAGGCTACACCTTC
TRBD1	TRBV10-3	TRBJ2-7	few	CAIRQSGQGYEQYF	TGTGCCATCAGGCAGTCGGGACAGGGGTACGAGCAGTACTTC
TRBD2	TRBV4-1	TRBJ2-5	.	CASSQDLAGALETQYF	TGCGCCAGCAGCCAAGACCTAGCGGGAGCTCTAGAGACCCAGTACTTC
.	TRBV9	TRBJ2-5	.	CASSSRDYQETQYF	TGTGCCAGCAGCTCCCGGGACTACCAAGAGACCCAGTACTTC
.	TRBV30	TRBJ1-1	few	CAWSFGGEAFF	TGTGCCTGGAGTTTCGGGGGGGAAGCTTTCTTT
TRBD2	TRBV13	TRBJ2-1	.	CASSPTSGGSSYNEQFF	TGTGCCAGCAGCCCAACTAGCGGGGGTAGCTCCTACAATGAGCAGTTCTTC
TRBD1	TRBV5-4	TRBJ2-2	few	CASSRQGDTGELFF	TGTGCCAGCAGCCGACAGGGGGACACCGGGGAGCTGTTTTTT
TRBD2	TRBV29-1	TRBJ2-1	.	CSVQTRLAVDNEQFF	TGCAGCGTCCAGACCAGACTAGCAGTGGACAATGAGCAGTTCTTC
TRBD1	TRBV18	TRBJ1-2	.	CASSPGTDNYGYTF	TGTGCCAGCTCACCCGGGACAGATAACTATGGCTACACCTTC